The rows below give T cell receptor beta chains drawn from one sample of a study of T-cell memory formation after mild COVID-19. From the 5' RACE reads, TCRdb called clonotypes with MiXCR, one entry per CDR3 protein. The sample carries roughly 150,000 distinct CDR3 sequences, approximately 13% recorded once. The specimen was PBMCs or a T cell subset sorted from them (not recorded which). The receptors were sampled from a man younger than 35 who had mild COVID-19 (a few samples of this study predate the infection). Cell type and time point are not known. Each CDR3 is given with its conserved first and last residue. The D gene is left open where the match is weak. Rows give clone size only sometimes, using once, few, many, or a class for an expanded clone.

clone_size	d_call	v_call	j_call	cdr3_length	cdr3_aa	cdr3_nt
few	TRBD2	TRBV12-3/TRBV12-4	TRBJ2-5	14	CASRSDGGGETQYF	TGTGCCAGCAGATCCGACGGGGGGGGAGAGACCCAGTACTTC
-	TRBD2	TRBV11-3	TRBJ2-5	16	CASSPGGVLTQETQYF	TGTGCCAGCAGCCCGGGAGGGGTCCTCACCCAAGAGACCCAGTACTTC
-	-	TRBV10-2	TRBJ1-5	12	CASSEDYQPQHF	TGCGCCAGCAGTGAGGACTATCAGCCCCAGCATTTT
few	-	TRBV5-1	TRBJ2-3	14	CASSPQGGTDTQYF	TGCGCCAGCAGCCCTCAGGGGGGAACAGATACGCAGTATTTT
many	-	TRBV2	TRBJ2-2	14	CASSRERNTGELFF	TGTGCCAGCAGCAGGGAGAGAAACACCGGGGAGCTGTTTTTT
-	-	TRBV20-1	TRBJ2-5	13	CSAASGLQETQYF	TGCAGTGCTGCCTCGGGACTCCAAGAGACCCAGTACTTC
few	TRBD2	TRBV7-2	TRBJ2-1	16	CASSLLAGGRYNEQFF	TGTGCCAGCAGCTTACTAGCGGGGGGTCGATACAATGAGCAGTTCTTC
-	TRBD2	TRBV2	TRBJ2-3	12	CASNPVLAGGYF	TGTGCCAGCAACCCCGTACTAGCGGGGGGGTATTTT
-	-	TRBV20-1	TRBJ1-1	15	CSAREPGVPGTEAFF	TGCAGTGCTAGAGAGCCCGGGGTCCCAGGGACTGAAGCTTTCTTT
-	-	TRBV20-1	TRBJ1-6	13	CSANFGPNSPLHF	TGCAGTGCTAACTTCGGGCCCAATTCACCCCTCCACTTT
-	TRBD1	TRBV2	TRBJ2-1	15	CASRPGTGLYNEQFF	TGTGCCAGCAGGCCCGGGACAGGGCTCTACAATGAGCAGTTCTTC
few	TRBD1	TRBV15	TRBJ1-1	17	CATSRDGGQGALGEAFF	TGTGCCACCAGCAGAGATGGGGGACAGGGGGCTTTGGGTGAAGCTTTCTTT
few	-	TRBV7-9	TRBJ1-2	13	CASSLDRGNGYTF	TGTGCCAGCAGCTTAGATCGGGGAAATGGCTACACCTTC
-	-	TRBV7-9	TRBJ1-6	14	CASSLRTGSSPLHF	TGTGCCAGCAGCTTACGGACGGGGAGTTCACCCCTCCACTTT
-	-	TRBV5-1	TRBJ2-7	14	CASSLALVAYEQYF	TGCGCCAGCAGCTTGGCTTTGGTGGCCTACGAGCAGTACTTC
few	TRBD1	TRBV7-9	TRBJ1-1	15	CASSSSDRVNTEAFF	TGTGCCAGCAGCTCCTCTGACAGGGTGAACACTGAAGCTTTCTTT
-	-	TRBV9	TRBJ2-5	14	CASSVGPLGETQYF	TGTGCCAGCAGCGTAGGACCGCTTGGGGAGACCCAGTACTTC
many	-	TRBV7-9	TRBJ2-4	15	CASSLGGLAKNIQYF	TGTGCCAGCAGCTTAGGCGGGTTAGCCAAAAACATTCAGTACTTC
few	-	TRBV7-2	TRBJ2-7	16	CASSPISGGQSYEQYF	TGTGCCAGCAGCCCAATCTCGGGGGGCCAATCCTACGAGCAGTACTTC
-	TRBD2	TRBV7-2	TRBJ2-5	17	CASSSRGGTSGRETQYF	TGTGCCAGCAGCAGTAGAGGAGGGACTAGCGGGCGAGAGACCCAGTACTTC
-	-	TRBV29-1	TRBJ1-2	16	CSVDSDGAGTNYGYTF	TGCAGCGTTGACTCTGATGGGGCAGGGACCAACTATGGCTACACCTTC
few	-	TRBV25-1	TRBJ2-3	17	CASSEYITGGFTDTQYF	TGTGCCAGCAGTGAATATATCACTGGTGGGTTCACAGATACGCAGTATTTT
many	-	TRBV7-2	TRBJ2-6	17	CASSLTSSASGANVLTF	TGTGCCAGCAGCTTAACCTCGTCCGCGTCTGGGGCCAACGTCCTGACTTTC
few	-	TRBV5-1	TRBJ2-3	16	CASSLIEWGGTDTQYF	TGCGCCAGCAGCTTGATTGAGTGGGGGGGCACAGATACGCAGTATTTT
few	-	TRBV6-5	TRBJ1-2	12	CASSQRGGGYTF	TGTGCCAGCAGTCAGAGGGGGGGTGGCTACACCTTC
once	TRBD1	TRBV12-3/TRBV12-4	TRBJ1-2	17	CASSLGLGQGSPHGYTF	TGTGCCAGCAGTTTGGGGTTGGGACAGGGTAGTCCCCATGGCTACACCTTC
-	-	TRBV7-2	TRBJ1-2	12	CASSLDNYGYTF	TGTGCCAGCAGCTTAGACAACTATGGCTACACCTTC